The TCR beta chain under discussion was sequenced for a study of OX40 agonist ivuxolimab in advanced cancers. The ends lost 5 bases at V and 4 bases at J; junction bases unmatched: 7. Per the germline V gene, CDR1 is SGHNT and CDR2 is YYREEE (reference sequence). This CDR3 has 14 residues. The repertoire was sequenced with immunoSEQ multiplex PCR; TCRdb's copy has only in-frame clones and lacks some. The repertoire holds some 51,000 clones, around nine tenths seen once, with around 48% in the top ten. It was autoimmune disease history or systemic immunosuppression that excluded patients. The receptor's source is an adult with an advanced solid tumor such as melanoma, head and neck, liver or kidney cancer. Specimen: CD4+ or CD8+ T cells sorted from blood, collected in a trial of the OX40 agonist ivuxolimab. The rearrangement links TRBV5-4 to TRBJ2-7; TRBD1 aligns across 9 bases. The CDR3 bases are TGTGCCAGCAGAAATTCGACAGGGGGGTACGAGCAGTACTTC. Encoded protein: CASRNSTGGYEQYF.